Below are 5 T cell receptor beta chains sequenced from a single sample in a study of blood T cell repertoires in COVID-19. Clones were read by immunoSEQ multiplex PCR, and TCRdb kept only the in-frame ones, dropping some. The table includes under 80,000 clones, roughly 80% detected once. Sequenced material: peripheral blood. These receptors were taken from an elderly woman with active or convalescent COVID-19.

The genes are TRBV6-2 or TRBV6-3 and TRBJ2-1; TRBD2 matches 8 bases. Germline V CDR1 and CDR2: MNHEY, SVGEGT. Losses at the gene ends were 6 bases for V and 1 base for J; bases not matched to a gene: 8. The CDR3 has 16 residues. The CDR3 reads CASSPGGGRSYNEQFF. The CDR3 bases are TGTGCCAGCAGCCCCGGGGGCGGGAGGTCCTACAATGAGCAGTTCTTC.

The chain has TRBV5-4 and TRBJ2-1; 13 bases match TRBD2. The CDR3 totals 16 residues. From germline, CDR1 is SGHNT and CDR2 YYREEE (reference sequence). V shed 4 bases and J 7 bases; nucleotides not matched to a gene: 8. CDR3 DNA sequence: TGTGCCAGCAGCACCGCGGGACTAGCGGGACGGAATGAGCAGTTCTTC. Amino acids: CASSTAGLAGRNEQFF.

The chain carries TRBV24-1 and TRBJ2-1; D perhaps matches TRBD2 (7 bases). The CDR3 contains 14 residues. Trimming left V 4 bases short and J 6 bases short, with 12 bases between. Germline CDR1 reads KGHDR; CDR2 reads SFDVKD. CDR3 sequence reads: CATSERGGSNEQFF. The CDR3 DNA reads TGTGCCACCAGTGAGAGGGGGGGCAGCAATGAGCAGTTCTTC.

The chain recombines TRBV6-5 with TRBJ1-2; no clear D. The V gene's germline CDR1 is MNHEY and CDR2 SVGAGI. The CDR3 has 14 amino acids. The V end was cut by 7 bases, the J end by 3 bases, with 15 bases between. CDR3 loop: CASTQEAGYYGYTF. CDR3 DNA: TGTGCCAGCACCCAAGAGGCGGGTTACTATGGCTACACCTTC.

This chain's CDR3 is CASSSLQGSSYEQYF. CDR3 nucleotide sequence: TGCGCCAGCAGCTCTCTACAGGGGTCCTCCTACGAGCAGTACTTC. J is TRBJ2-7 and V is TRBV5-1, with 7 bases fitting TRBD1. Germline CDR1 and CDR2: SGHRS and YFSETQ. CDR3 size: 15 residues. V gave up 3 bases and J gave up 0 bases; unmatched junction bases: 6.